These T cell receptor beta chains were read from a single sample in a study of T cells expressing NK-cell markers. TCRdb processed the 5' RACE reads again and assigns one entry to each CDR3 protein, with no DNA. This repertoire includes some 150,000 distinct CDR3 sequences. Sequencing was performed on blood T cells: a sorted CD56 or NKG2C T cell subset, CD4+ or CD8+ T cells, or bulk PBMC T cells (not recorded which). These receptors all come from a woman in her forties or fifties in good health. CDR3s include the opening cysteine and the closing phenylalanine or tryptophan. A row's size may be missing; if present it is once, few, many or a size class.

CDR3aa,v_gene,j_gene,abundance
CASQPGTSSAGELFF,TRBV9,TRBJ2-2,-
CASSQKGGRSYNEQFF,TRBV7-6,TRBJ2-1,-
CASSRGTTHNEQFF,TRBV4-1,TRBJ2-1,-
CAISESDKRNYNEQFF,TRBV10-3,TRBJ2-1,-
CASSLVSRYNEQFF,TRBV5-6,TRBJ2-1,-
CASSTLEINEQFF,TRBV7-9,TRBJ2-1,-
CASSVTSGSMDNEQFF,TRBV12-3/TRBV12-4,TRBJ2-1,-
CATSERLAGVRDTQYF,TRBV24-1,TRBJ2-3,-
CASSWTALGDEQFF,TRBV12-3/TRBV12-4,TRBJ2-1,-
CASSPDRFLQPQHF,TRBV27,TRBJ1-5,medium-sized
CASSIYGAVNEQFF,TRBV4-2,TRBJ2-1,-
CATSDFRGSGEQFF,TRBV24-1,TRBJ2-1,-
CASSATGTSGFYEQYF,TRBV3-1,TRBJ2-7,-
CASSEAGVGAGRYEQFF,TRBV5-6,TRBJ2-1,-
CAWIRDSTNTGELFF,TRBV30,TRBJ2-2,-
CASSETAPGNTIYF,TRBV11-3,TRBJ1-3,-
CASSIDGEHYEQYF,TRBV19,TRBJ2-7,-
CASSPWGQTNTGELFF,TRBV5-1,TRBJ2-2,-
CASSESGYNEQFF,TRBV2,TRBJ2-1,-
CASSWQKLTGELFF,TRBV6-5,TRBJ2-2,-
CSVVWVAYNEQFF,TRBV29-1,TRBJ2-1,-
CSATSDPRWTDTQYF,TRBV20-1,TRBJ2-3,-
CASSQEGPSTYGYTF,TRBV4-1,TRBJ1-2,-
CAWSATTDTQYF,TRBV30,TRBJ2-3,-
CATSGASDLYNEQFF,TRBV24-1,TRBJ2-1,-
CASSWENGGEAFF,TRBV5-1,TRBJ1-1,-
CSVEDGRGSYNEQFF,TRBV29-1,TRBJ2-1,-
CASSLGYQDGSTDTQYF,TRBV11-2,TRBJ2-3,-
CASSFIGGSGDTQYF,TRBV12-3/TRBV12-4,TRBJ2-3,-
CASSFGGYQFF,TRBV5-6,TRBJ2-1,-
CASSQDLASKYF,TRBV4-1,TRBJ2-7,-
CASSLGGNSPLHF,TRBV12-3/TRBV12-4,TRBJ1-6,-
CASSDPPKGRVHYEQYF,TRBV10-1,TRBJ2-7,-
CASSLADRNYGYTF,TRBV7-9,TRBJ1-2,-
CSARDPQGVLHGYTF,TRBV20-1,TRBJ1-2,-
CASSYGLAGARTDTQYF,TRBV12-3/TRBV12-4,TRBJ2-3,-
CASSQGGMVSYNEQFF,TRBV4-1,TRBJ2-1,-
CASRPTGGQETQYF,TRBV6-5,TRBJ2-5,-
CASSPLGGAKETQYF,TRBV25-1,TRBJ2-5,-
CASSPRLGGIYEQYF,TRBV7-6,TRBJ2-7,-
CASSTGQGTVGQYF,TRBV12-3/TRBV12-4,TRBJ2-7,-
CASSVGSADQFF,TRBV9,TRBJ2-1,-
CASSRVKGFGDTEAFF,TRBV7-9,TRBJ1-1,-
CASSAKRGSEEQFF,TRBV7-8,TRBJ2-1,-
CASSYSPSGSGTQYF,TRBV6-5,TRBJ2-3,-
CATSRDTGVYSEQFF,TRBV15,TRBJ2-1,-
CASREGTGIHTEAFF,TRBV19,TRBJ1-1,-
CASSQDPGLSGNTIYF,TRBV4-1,TRBJ1-3,-
CASSKGGPNNEQFF,TRBV19,TRBJ2-1,-
CASSPPTGGDTQYF,TRBV27,TRBJ2-3,-
CAISESRGSGNTIYF,TRBV10-3,TRBJ1-3,-
CASSQDLEAGAYEQYF,TRBV4-1,TRBJ2-7,-
CASSPFGGNTGELFF,TRBV7-9,TRBJ2-2,-
CASSWDSGANVLTF,TRBV11-2,TRBJ2-6,-